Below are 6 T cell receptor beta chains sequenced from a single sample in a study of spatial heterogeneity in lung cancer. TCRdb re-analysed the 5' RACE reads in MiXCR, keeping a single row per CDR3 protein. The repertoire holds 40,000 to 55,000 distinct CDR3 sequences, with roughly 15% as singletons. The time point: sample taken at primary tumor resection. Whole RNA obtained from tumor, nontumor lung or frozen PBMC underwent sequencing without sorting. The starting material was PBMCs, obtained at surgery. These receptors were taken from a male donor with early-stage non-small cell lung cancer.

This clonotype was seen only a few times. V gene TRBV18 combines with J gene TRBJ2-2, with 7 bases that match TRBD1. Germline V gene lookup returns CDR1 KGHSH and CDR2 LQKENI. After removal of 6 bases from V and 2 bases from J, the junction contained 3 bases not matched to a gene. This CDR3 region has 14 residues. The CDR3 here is CASSGQRNTGELFF. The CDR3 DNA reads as TGTGCCAGCTCGGGACAGAGAAACACCGGGGAGCTGTTTTTT.

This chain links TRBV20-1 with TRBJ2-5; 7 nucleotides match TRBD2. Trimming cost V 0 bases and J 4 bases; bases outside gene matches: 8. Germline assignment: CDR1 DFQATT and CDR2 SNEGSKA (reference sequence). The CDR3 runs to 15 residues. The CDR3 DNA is TGCAGTGCTAGAGATGGCCGGGAGGAGGTAGAGACCCAGTACTTC. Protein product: CSARDGREEVETQYF.

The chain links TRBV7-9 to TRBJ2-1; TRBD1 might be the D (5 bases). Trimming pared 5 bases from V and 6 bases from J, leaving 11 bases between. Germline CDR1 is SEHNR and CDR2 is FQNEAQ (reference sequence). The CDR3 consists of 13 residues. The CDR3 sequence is CASSLTVTNEQFF. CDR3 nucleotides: TGTGCCAGCAGCCTGACAGTAACCAATGAGCAGTTCTTC.

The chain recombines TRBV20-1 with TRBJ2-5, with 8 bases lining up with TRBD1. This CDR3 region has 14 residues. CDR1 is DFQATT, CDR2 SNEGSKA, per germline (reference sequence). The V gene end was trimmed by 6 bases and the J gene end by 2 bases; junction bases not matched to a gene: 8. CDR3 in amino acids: CSASPRTGQETQYF. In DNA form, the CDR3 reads TGCAGTGCCTCGCCCCGGACAGGGCAAGAGACCCAGTACTTC.

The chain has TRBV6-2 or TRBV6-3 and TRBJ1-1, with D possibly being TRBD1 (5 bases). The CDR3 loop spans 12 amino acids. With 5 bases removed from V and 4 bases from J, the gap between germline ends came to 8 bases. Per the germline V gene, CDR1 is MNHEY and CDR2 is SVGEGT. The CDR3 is CASSRQTTEAFF. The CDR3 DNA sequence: TGTGCCAGCAGTCGACAGACCACTGAAGCTTTCTTT.

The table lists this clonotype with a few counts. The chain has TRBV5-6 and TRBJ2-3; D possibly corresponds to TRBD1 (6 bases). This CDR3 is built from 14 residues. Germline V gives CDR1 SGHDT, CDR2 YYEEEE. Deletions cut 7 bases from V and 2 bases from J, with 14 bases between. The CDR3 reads CASRVDRTTDTQYF. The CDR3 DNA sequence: TGTGCCAGCCGCGTAGACAGGACCACAGATACGCAGTATTTT.